This TCR beta chain was profiled in a study of blood T cell repertoires in COVID-19. Study at large: From the United States, Italy and Spain came samples of acute and convalescent COVID-19. Sources were T cells, B-cell-depleted T cells, or PBMCs; the material itself was cDNA or gDNA.

Under the authors' procedure: Cell counts per sample came from amplifying reference gene primers. Sequencing used immunoSEQ multiplex PCR; TCRdb keeps in-frame clones, though not all of them. V, J and clone size reflect that table, while D and trimming were determined from the DNA. This sample has about 110,000 clones, with approximately 79% found just once. Germline CDR1 GTSNPN, CDR2 SVGIG (reference sequence). This CDR3 has 15 residues. Trimming pared 0 bases from V and 10 bases from J, leaving 16 bases between. Specimen: peripheral blood. The TCR sequence derives from a woman aged 80 or over with active or convalescent COVID-19. The chain links TRBV30 to TRBJ1-6, with a possible D match to TRBD1 (5 bases). Written as DNA, the CDR3 is TGTGCCTGGAGTGTACGGAGCCCTTGGGGCTCACCCCTCCACTTT. It specifies CAWSVRSPWGSPLHF.